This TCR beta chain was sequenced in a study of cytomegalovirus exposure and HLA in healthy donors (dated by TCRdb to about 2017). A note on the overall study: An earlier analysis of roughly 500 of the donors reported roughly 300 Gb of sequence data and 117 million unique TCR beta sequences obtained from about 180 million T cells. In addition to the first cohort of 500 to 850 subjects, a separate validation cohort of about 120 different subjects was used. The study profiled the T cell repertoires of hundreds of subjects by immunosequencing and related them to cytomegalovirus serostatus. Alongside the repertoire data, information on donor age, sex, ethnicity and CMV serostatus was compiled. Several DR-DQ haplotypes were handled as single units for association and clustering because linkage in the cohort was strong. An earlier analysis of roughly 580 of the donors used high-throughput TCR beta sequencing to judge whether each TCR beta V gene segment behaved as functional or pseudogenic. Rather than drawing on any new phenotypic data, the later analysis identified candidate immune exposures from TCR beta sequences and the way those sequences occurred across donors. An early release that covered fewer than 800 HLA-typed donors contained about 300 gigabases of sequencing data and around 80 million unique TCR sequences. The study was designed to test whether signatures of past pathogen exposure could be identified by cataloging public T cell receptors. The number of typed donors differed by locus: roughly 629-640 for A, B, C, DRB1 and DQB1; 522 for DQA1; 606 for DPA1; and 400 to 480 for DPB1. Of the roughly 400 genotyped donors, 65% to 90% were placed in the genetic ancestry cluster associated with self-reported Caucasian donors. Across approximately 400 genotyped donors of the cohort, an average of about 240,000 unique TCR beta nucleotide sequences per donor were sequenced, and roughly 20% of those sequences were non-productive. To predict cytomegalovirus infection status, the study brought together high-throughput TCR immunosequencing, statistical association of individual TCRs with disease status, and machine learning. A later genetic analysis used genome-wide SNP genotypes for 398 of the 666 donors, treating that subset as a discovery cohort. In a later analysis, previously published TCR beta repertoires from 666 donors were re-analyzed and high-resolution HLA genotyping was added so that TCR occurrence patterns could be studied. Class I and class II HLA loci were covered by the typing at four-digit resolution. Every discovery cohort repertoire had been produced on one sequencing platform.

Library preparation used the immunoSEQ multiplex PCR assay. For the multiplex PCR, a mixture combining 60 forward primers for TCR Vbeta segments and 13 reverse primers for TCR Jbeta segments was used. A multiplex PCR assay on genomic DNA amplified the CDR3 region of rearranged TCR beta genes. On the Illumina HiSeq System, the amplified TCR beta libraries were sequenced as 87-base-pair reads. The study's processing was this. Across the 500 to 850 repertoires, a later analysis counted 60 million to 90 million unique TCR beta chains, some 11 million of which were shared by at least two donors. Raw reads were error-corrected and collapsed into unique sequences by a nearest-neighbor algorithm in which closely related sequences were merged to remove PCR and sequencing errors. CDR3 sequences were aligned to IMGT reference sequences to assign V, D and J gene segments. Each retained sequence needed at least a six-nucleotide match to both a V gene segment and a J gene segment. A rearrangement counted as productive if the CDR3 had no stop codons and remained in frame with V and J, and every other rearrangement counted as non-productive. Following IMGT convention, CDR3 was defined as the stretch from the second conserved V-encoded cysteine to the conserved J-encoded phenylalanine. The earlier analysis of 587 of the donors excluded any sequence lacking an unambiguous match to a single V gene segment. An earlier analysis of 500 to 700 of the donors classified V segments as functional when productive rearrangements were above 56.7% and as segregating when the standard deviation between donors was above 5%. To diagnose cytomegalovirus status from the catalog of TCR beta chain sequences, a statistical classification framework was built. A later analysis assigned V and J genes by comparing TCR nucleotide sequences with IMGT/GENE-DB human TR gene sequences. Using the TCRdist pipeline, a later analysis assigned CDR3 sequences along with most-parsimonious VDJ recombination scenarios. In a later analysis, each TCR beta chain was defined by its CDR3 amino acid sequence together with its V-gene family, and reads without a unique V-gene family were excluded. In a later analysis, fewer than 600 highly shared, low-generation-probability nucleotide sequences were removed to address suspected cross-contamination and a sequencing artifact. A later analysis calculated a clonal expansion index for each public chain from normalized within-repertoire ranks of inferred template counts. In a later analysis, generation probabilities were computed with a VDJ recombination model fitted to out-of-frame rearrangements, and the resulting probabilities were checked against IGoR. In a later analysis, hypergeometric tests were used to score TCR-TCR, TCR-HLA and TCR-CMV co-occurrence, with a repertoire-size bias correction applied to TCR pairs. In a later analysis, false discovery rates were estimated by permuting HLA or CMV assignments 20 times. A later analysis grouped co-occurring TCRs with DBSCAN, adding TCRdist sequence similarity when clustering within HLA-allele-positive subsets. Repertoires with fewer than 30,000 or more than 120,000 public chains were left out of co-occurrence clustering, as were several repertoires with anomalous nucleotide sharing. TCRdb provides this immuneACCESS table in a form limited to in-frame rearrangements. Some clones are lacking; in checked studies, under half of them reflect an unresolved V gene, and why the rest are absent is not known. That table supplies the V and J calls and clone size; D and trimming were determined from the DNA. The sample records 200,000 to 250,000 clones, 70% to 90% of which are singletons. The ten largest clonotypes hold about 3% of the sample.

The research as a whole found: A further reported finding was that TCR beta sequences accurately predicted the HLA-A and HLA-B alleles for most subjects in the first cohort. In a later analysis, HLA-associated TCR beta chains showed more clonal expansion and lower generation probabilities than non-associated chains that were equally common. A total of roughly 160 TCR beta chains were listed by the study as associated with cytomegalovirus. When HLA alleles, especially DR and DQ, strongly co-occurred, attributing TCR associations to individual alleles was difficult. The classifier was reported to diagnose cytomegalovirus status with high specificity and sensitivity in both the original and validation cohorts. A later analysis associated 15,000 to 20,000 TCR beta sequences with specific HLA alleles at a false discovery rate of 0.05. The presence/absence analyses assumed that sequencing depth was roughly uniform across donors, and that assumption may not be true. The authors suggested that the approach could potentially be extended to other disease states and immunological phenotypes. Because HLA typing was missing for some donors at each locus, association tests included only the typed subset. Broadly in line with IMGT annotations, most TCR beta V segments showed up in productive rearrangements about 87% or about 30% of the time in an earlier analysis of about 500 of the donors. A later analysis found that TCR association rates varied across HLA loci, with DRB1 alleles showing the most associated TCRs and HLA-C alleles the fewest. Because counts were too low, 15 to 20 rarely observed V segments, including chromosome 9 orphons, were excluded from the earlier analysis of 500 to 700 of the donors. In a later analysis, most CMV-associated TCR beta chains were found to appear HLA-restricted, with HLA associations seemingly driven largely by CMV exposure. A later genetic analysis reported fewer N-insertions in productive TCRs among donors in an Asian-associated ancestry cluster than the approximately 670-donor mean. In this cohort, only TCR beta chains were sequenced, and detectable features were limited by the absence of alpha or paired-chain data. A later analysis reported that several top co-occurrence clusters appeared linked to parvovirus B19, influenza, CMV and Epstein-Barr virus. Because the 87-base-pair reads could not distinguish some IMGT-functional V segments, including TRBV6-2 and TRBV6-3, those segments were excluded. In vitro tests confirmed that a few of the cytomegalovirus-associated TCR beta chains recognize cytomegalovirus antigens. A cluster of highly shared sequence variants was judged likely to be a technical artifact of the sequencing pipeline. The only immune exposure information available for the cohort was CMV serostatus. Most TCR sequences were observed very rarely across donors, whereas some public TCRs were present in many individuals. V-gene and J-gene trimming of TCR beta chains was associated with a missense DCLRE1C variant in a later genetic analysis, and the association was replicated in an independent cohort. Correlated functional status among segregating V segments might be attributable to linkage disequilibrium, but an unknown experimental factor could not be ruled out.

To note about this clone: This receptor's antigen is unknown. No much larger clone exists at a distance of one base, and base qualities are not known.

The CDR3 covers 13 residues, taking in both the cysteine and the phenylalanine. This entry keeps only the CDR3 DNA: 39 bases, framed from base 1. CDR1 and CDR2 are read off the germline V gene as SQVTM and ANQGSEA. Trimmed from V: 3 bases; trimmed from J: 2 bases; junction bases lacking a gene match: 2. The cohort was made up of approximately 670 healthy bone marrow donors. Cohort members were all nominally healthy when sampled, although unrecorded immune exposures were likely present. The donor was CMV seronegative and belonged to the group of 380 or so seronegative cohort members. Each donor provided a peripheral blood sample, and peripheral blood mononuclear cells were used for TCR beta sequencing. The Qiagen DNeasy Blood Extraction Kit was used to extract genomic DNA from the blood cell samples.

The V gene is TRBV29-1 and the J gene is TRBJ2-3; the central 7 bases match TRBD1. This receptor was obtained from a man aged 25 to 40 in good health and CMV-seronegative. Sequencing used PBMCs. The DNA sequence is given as TGCAGCGTTGACAGGGGGAACACAGATACGCAGTATTTT. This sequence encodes CSVDRGNTDTQYF.